This is a list of T cell receptor beta chains from one sample in a study of identical twins. MiXCR, run by TCRdb on the 5' RACE reads, gives a single entry per CDR3 protein. Of 420,000 or so distinct CDR3 sequences listed, 18% are singletons. Sequenced sample: naive T cells sorted from blood. These TCRs come from a man in his fifties in good health. Each CDR3 is given without its conserved first and last residue.

v_gene	j_gene	CDR3aa
TRBV13	TRBJ1-1	ASAADREAF
TRBV5-1	TRBJ1-1	ASSLRRLVFLNTEAF
TRBV6-1	TRBJ2-1	ASFGAGGTYNEQF
TRBV7-9	TRBJ2-3	ASSVGVDTQY
TRBV20-1	TRBJ1-5	SARDDTYDLQPQH
TRBV20-1	TRBJ1-5	SARDARRNPSNQPQH
TRBV4-3	TRBJ1-1	ASSQTWDSNTEAF
TRBV10-2	TRBJ2-1	ASRAGTSGSSSYNEQF
TRBV5-6	TRBJ2-1	ASSLEMVRF
TRBV20-1	TRBJ2-5	SASGVRETQY
TRBV27	TRBJ2-2	ASSLLGGDGTGELF
TRBV18	TRBJ1-2	ASSAAGGAYGGYT
TRBV27	TRBJ1-6	ASSIDRGRRSPLH
TRBV5-1	TRBJ2-7	ASSLAMGTGSYEQY
TRBV15	TRBJ1-3	ATSRGTVAAGNTIY
TRBV6-5	TRBJ2-1	ASSYSRVGTSRNNEQF
TRBV12-3/TRBV12-4	TRBJ2-5	ASSLTGGARETQY
TRBV10-3	TRBJ2-7	AYYTPRRRGDTYEQY
TRBV29-1	TRBJ2-3	SVQPGGTDTQY
TRBV28	TRBJ1-2	ASSYSYGYT